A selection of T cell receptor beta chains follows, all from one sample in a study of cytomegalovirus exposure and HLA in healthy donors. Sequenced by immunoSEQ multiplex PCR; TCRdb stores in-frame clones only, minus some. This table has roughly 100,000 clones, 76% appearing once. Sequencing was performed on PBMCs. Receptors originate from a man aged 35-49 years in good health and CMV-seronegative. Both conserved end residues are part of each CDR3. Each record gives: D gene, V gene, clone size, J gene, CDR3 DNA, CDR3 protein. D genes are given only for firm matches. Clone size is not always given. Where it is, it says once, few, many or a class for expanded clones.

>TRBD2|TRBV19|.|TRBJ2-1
TGTGCCAGTAGACCCTGGGAGCCCGGGACTAGCGCTCCTAAGGTTTGGTACAATGAGCAGTTCTTC
CASRPWEPGTSAPKVWYNEQFF
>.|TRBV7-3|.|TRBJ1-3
TGTGCCAGCAGCCCCTGGGGGGACTCTGGAAACACCATATATTTT
CASSPWGDSGNTIYF
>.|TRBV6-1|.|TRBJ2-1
TGTGCCAGCAGGATCGGACTTTACAATGAGCAGTTCTTC
CASRIGLYNEQFF
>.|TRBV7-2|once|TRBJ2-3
TGTGCCAGCAGCCCCAGGTTCCCAGATACGCAGTATTTT
CASSPRFPDTQYF
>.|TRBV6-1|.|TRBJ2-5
TGTGCCAGCAGTGAAGACAGGGTCCTGGAGACCCAGTACTTC
CASSEDRVLETQYF
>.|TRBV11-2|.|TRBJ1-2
TGTGCCAGCAGCTTAGCAGGGAACTATGGCTACACCTTC
CASSLAGNYGYTF
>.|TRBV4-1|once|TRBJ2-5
TGCGCCAGCAGCCCACTGGGGGCCGAAGAGACCCAGTACTTC
CASSPLGAEETQYF
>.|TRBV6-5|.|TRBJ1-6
TGTGCCAGCAGTTACAGTCAGGGACACCGATCACCCCTCCACTTT
CASSYSQGHRSPLHF
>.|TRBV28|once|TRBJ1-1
TGTGCCAGCACCACAAACACTGAAGCTTTCTTT
CASTTNTEAFF
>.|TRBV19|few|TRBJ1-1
TGTGCCAGTAGGGGCAGGCGCGGGGAGGCTTTCTTT
CASRGRRGEAFF
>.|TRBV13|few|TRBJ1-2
TGTGCCAGCAGCCAACAGGGAGACGTGAGTCGGGGCTACACCTTC
CASSQQGDVSRGYTF
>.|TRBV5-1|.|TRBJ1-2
TGCGCCAGCAGCCTCTCGGAGCTCGGGGACTATGGCTACACCTTC
CASSLSELGDYGYTF
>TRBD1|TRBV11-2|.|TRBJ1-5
TGTGCCAGCAGCCGGGACAGGGGAAATCAGCCCCAGCATTTT
CASSRDRGNQPQHF
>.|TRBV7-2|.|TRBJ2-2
TGTGCCAGCAGGGGTGGACTGACGAACACCGGGGAGCTGTTTTTT
CASRGGLTNTGELFF
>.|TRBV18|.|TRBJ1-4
TGTGCCAGCTCACCACTTTCGACGGACTCTAATGAAAAACTGTTTTTT
CASSPLSTDSNEKLFF
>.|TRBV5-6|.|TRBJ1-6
TGTGCCAGCAGCCCCCCACCGGCGGACTATAATTCACCCCTCCACTTT
CASSPPPADYNSPLHF
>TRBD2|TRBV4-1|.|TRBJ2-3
TGCGCCAGCAGCCAAGATCGGGGGCTGGGCCTAGCGGGGTTCACAGATACGCAGTATTTT
CASSQDRGLGLAGFTDTQYF
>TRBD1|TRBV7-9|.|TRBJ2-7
TGTGCCAGCACACAGGGGGCAAGTTACGAGCAGTACTTC
CASTQGASYEQYF
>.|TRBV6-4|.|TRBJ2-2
TGTGCCAGCAGTGACTCGGGACTCGCAGGAGGGGAGCTGTTTTTT
CASSDSGLAGGELFF
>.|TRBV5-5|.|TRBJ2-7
TGTGCCAGCAGCCCATGGGTGGACAGCACTTACGAGCAGTACTTC
CASSPWVDSTYEQYF
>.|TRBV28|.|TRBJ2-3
TGTGCCAGCTTGGGGGGGGCTAGCGGTTACACAGATACGCAGTATTTT
CASLGGASGYTDTQYF
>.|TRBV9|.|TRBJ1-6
TGTGCCAGCAGCGTAGAGGTAGGGGGAAATTCACCCCTCCACTTT
CASSVEVGGNSPLHF
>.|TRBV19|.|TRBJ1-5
TGTGCCAGTAGCCGAGATAACAATCAGCCCCAGCATTTT
CASSRDNNQPQHF
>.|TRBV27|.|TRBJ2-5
TGTGCCAGCAGTTTCCGTCAAGAGCAGTACTTC
CASSFRQEQYF
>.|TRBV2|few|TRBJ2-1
TGTGCCAGCGGACCCCCAACTAGCACCGATGAGCAGTTCTTC
CASGPPTSTDEQFF
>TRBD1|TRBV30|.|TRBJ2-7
TGTGCCTGGGATGATGACGTGGGACAGGGAGTCCACGAGCAGTACTTC
CAWDDDVGQGVHEQYF
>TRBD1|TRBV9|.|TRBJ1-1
TGTGCCAGCAGCGTAGCTGGACAGGGGCGGGGCCCGTCCCCTGAAGCTTTCTTT
CASSVAGQGRGPSPEAFF